Below, one TCR beta chain is given with its context. This sample was included in a study of blood T cell repertoires in COVID-19. Study summary: Samples representing acute and convalescent COVID-19 were sourced from the United States, Italy and Spain. In each case, the material was cDNA or gDNA derived from T cells, B-cell-depleted T cells, or PBMCs.

Original analysis: Amplification from reference gene primers served as the basis for estimated nucleated cell counts. Method: immunoSEQ multiplex PCR; TCRdb's copy keeps in-frame clones and lacks some. V and J calls and clone size are those listed in that table; D and trimming were worked out from the DNA. This table holds 200,000 to 300,000 clones, about 87% found once. Seattle-derived patients entered the study during active infection and were followed longitudinally. Trimming left V 2 bases short and J 0 bases short, with 7 bases between. The CDR3 loop spans 14 amino acids. Germline loops: CDR1 LNHNV, CDR2 YYDKDF (reference sequence).

What was sequenced was peripheral blood. The sequence was obtained from a woman aged 30 to 39 with COVID-19, enrolled during active disease. The J gene is TRBJ1-1, the V gene TRBV15; no definite D call. In nucleotides, the CDR3 is TGTGCCACCAGCAGAACAGAAATGAACACTGAAGCTTTCTTT. It yields the protein CATSRTEMNTEAFF.